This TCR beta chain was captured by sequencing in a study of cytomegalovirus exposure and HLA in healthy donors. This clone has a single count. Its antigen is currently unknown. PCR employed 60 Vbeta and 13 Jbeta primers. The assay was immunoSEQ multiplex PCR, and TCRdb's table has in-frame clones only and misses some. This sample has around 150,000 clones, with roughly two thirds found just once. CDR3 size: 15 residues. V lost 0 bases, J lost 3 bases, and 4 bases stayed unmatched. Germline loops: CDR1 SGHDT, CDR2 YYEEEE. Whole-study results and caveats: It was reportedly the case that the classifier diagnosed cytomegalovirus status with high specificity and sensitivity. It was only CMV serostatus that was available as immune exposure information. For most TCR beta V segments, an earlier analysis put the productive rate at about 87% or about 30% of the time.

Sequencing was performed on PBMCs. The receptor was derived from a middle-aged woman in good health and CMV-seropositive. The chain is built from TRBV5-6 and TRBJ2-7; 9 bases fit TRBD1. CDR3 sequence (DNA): TGTGCCAGCAGCTTGGCGGGACAGGGTCTCTACGAGCAGTACTTC. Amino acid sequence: CASSLAGQGLYEQYF.